These 20 T cell receptor beta chains share one sample of origin, sequenced in a study of blood T cell repertoires in COVID-19. Clones were sequenced by immunoSEQ multiplex PCR, and TCRdb holds only the in-frame ones, with some missing. In the table there are 350,000 to 450,000 clones, less than 90% of which are singletons. The sample was PBMCs or T cells enriched from blood (not recorded which). These receptors originate from a woman between 50 and 59 years old who had recovered from COVID-19.

The gene calls are TRBV18 and TRBJ1-1, with 7 bases identical to TRBD1. The length of the CDR3 is 20 residues. After removal of 6 bases from V and 6 bases from J, the junction contained 28 bases not matched to a gene. Germline CDR1 KGHSH, CDR2 LQKENI. The CDR3 DNA reads TGTGCCAGCTCCCGCCAAACCCTAAGACAGGGACTTGGAGGGACGGCTGAAGCTTTCTTT. As protein: CASSRQTLRQGLGGTAEAFF.

The rearrangement joins TRBV6-5 to TRBJ1-2; the D is unclear. The CDR3 is 15 amino acids. Germline CDR1 and CDR2: MNHEY and SVGAGI. Trimming took 6 bases from V and 0 from J, leaving 14 bases between them. For the CDR3, the DNA is TGTGCCAGCAGCCGCTACCGAAAATCTAACTATGGCTACACCTTC. The encoded protein is CASSRYRKSNYGYTF.

V gene TRBV4-3 combines with J gene TRBJ2-3; maybe TRBD2 (6 bases). Germline V gene data show CDR1 as LGHNA and CDR2 as YSLEER. V was trimmed by 0 bases and J by 0 bases, leaving 7 bases between them. The CDR3 spans 15 residues. The CDR3 is CASSQDGTSTDTQYF. In DNA form, the CDR3 reads TGCGCCAGCAGCCAAGATGGGACTAGCACAGATACGCAGTATTTT.

This chain uses TRBV30 with TRBJ1-2; D is unclear. This CDR3 spans 14 amino acids. CDR1 is GTSNPN and CDR2 is SVGIG in the germline V gene (reference sequence). The V and J ends lost 0 bases and 6 bases respectively, with 14 bases between them. CDR3 bases: TGTGCCTGGAGTGTACGGGGTATCCAAAATGGCTACACCTTC. Amino acid sequence: CAWSVRGIQNGYTF. Based on the CDR3 plus reference TRBV30 and TRBJ1-2, the full variable domain is SQTIHQWPATLVQPVGSPLSLECTVEGTSNPNLYWYRQAAGRGLQLLFYSVGIGQISSEVPQNLSASRPQDRQFILSSKKLLLSDSGFYLCAWSVRGIQNGYTFGSGTRLTVV.

This clone turned up a few times. V usage is TRBV6-2 or TRBV6-3 and J usage is TRBJ2-7; 8 bases are a match to TRBD1. V shed 4 bases and J 2 bases; nucleotides not matched to a gene: 13. Germline V lookup: CDR1 MNHEY, CDR2 SVGEGT. This CDR3 has 17 amino acids. The chain's CDR3 is CASSFGLGTGRTYEQYF. The CDR3 DNA follows: TGTGCCAGCAGTTTTGGTCTTGGGACAGGTCGGACCTACGAGCAGTACTTC.

The genes are TRBV5-5 and TRBJ1-1; perhaps TRBD1 as D (5 bases). V lost 1 base, J lost 1 base, and 23 bases lay in between. The CDR3 consists of 19 residues. From germline, CDR1 is SGHKS and CDR2 YYEKEE (reference sequence). The CDR3 DNA reads TGTGCCAGCAGCTTGAAGTTTTTTTTGGGGGGTCACGGGAACACTGAAGCTTTCTTT. Residues: CASSLKFFLGGHGNTEAFF.

The chain is built from TRBV23-1 and TRBJ1-4, with 7 bases aligning to TRBD1. TRBV23-1 is marked as an open reading frame, function uncertain. This CDR3 is 18 amino acids long. V dropped 0 bases and J dropped 5; count of bases not matched to a gene: 12. In DNA form, the CDR3 reads TGCGCCAGCAGTCAATCGGTTTCACAGGGGCAAGGGAATGAAAAACTGTTTTTT. This gives the protein CASSQSVSQGQGNEKLFF.

This clone was counted ten times or more. The rearrangement joins TRBV7-2 to TRBJ2-1, with TRBD2 identical over 11 bases. The CDR3 runs to 15 residues. Trimming removed 3 bases from V and 6 bases from J; junction bases left unmatched: 4. Germline V lookup: CDR1 SGHTA, CDR2 FQGNSA. Written as DNA, the CDR3 is TGTGCCAGCAGCTTTAGACTAGCGGGAACCAATGAGCAGTTCTTC. Protein product: CASSFRLAGTNEQFF.

The J gene is TRBJ2-3, the V gene TRBV3-1 (or the pseudogene TRBV3-2); the D gene is possibly TRBD1 (6 bases). Germline CDR1 and CDR2: LGHDT and YNNKEL (reference sequence). This CDR3 has 11 residues. Trimming pared 7 bases from V and 5 bases from J, leaving 7 bases between. CDR3: CASKGVDTQYF. The CDR3 nucleotides are TGTGCCAGCAAGGGGGTAGATACGCAGTATTTT.

The chain is built from TRBV7-3 and TRBJ2-3; possibly TRBD1 for D (6 bases). Germline loops: CDR1 SGHTA, CDR2 FQGTGA. V was clipped by 4 bases and J by 2 bases, with 13 bases between them. The CDR3 sequence is 15 residues long. The CDR3 coding sequence is TGTGCCAGCAGCTCAACCGACAGGCCCACAGATACGCAGTATTTT. Amino acid sequence: CASSSTDRPTDTQYF.

The chain is built from TRBV5-5 and TRBJ2-7; 7 bases fit TRBD1. There are 13 residues in the CDR3. V lost 3 bases and J lost 3; bases outside the gene matches: 3. Germline CDR1 SGHKS, CDR2 YYEKEE (reference sequence). In nucleotides, the CDR3 is TGTGCCAGCAGCTCGGGACAGAGCTACGAGCAGTACTTC. Protein: CASSSGQSYEQYF.

V and J are TRBV7-9 and TRBJ2-1; D might be TRBD1 (5 bases). V shed 0 bases and J shed 1 base, with 13 bases lying between them. In germline, CDR1 is SEHNR, CDR2 FQNEAQ (reference sequence). The length of the CDR3 is 17 residues. CDR3 residues: CASSLALAGLSYNEQFF. Here the CDR3 DNA reads TGTGCCAGCAGCTTAGCGCTGGCAGGGCTATCCTACAATGAGCAGTTCTTC.

The CDR3 coding sequence is TGCGCCAGCAGCTTGGATTTTTCGGGAGGGTCCTACGAGCAGTACTTC. Translating it yields CASSLDFSGGSYEQYF. The chain is built from TRBV5-1 and TRBJ2-7, with 8 bases lining up with TRBD2. Trimming cost V 0 bases and J 1 base; bases outside gene matches: 6. Germline loops: CDR1 SGHRS, CDR2 YFSETQ. CDR3 length: 16 amino acids.

This chain links TRBV4-2 with TRBJ2-3; 7 bases agree with TRBD2. The germline V gene encodes CDR1 LGHNA and CDR2 YNFKEQ. The trim removed 6 bases at V and 3 bases at J, leaving 15 bases unmatched. CDR3 size: 17 residues. This CDR3 is CASSTGSTSAVTDTQYF. CDR3 DNA sequence: TGTGCCAGCAGTACCGGATCAACTAGCGCGGTTACAGATACGCAGTATTTT.

This clone has only one observation. The rearrangement joins TRBV18 to TRBJ2-6; the match to TRBD2 covers 7 bases. The trim removed 5 bases at V and 0 bases at J, leaving 10 bases unmatched. The CDR3 is 18 residues long. Germline values: CDR1 KGHSH, CDR2 LQKENI. The CDR3 loop is CASSTVGRDPSGANVLTF. CDR3 DNA: TGTGCCAGCTCAACTGTAGGGAGGGACCCCTCTGGGGCCAACGTCCTGACTTTC.

The J gene is TRBJ2-1, the V gene TRBV3-1 (or the pseudogene TRBV3-2); TRBD1 aligns across 9 bases. Trimming cost V 4 bases and J 4 bases; bases outside gene matches: 8. This CDR3 has 16 residues. Germline V gives CDR1 LGHDT, CDR2 YNNKEL (reference sequence). This CDR3 reads CASSRSTGTGYNEQFF. The CDR3 nucleotides are TGTGCCAGCAGCCGAAGTACCGGGACAGGGTACAATGAGCAGTTCTTC.

V is TRBV25-1 and J is TRBJ2-7; D is possibly TRBD1 (5 bases). Germline-derived CDR1 and CDR2 are MGHDK and SYGVNS. V lost 5 bases, J lost 5 bases, and 19 bases lay in between. This CDR3 is 15 amino acids long. The CDR3, as DNA: TGTGCCAGCAGTAAAATCAGGGATATGGGAAACGAGCAGTACTTC. Its protein is CASSKIRDMGNEQYF.

The chain is built from TRBV11-3 and TRBJ2-7, with 11 bases identical to TRBD2. V lost 4 bases and J lost 3; bases outside the gene matches: 5. The CDR3 sequence is 15 residues long. CDR1 is SGHNT, CDR2 YENEEA, per germline. The CDR3 loop is CASSSGLADLYEQYF. The DNA for the CDR3 is TGTGCCAGCAGCTCGGGACTAGCGGACCTCTACGAGCAGTACTTC.

The V call is TRBV30, the J call TRBJ1-2; 7 bases line up with TRBD1. CDR1 and CDR2 from the germline V gene are GTSNPN and SVGIG (reference sequence). V gave up 1 base and J gave up 8 bases; unmatched junction bases: 19. The CDR3 runs to 17 residues. The CDR3 nucleotides read TGTGCCTGGAGTGGCCCCCTATGGCTAAAACAGGGGATCGGCTACACCTTC. It encodes CAWSGPLWLKQGIGYTF.

The chain links TRBV12-3 or TRBV12-4 to TRBJ1-6; TRBD1 matches 7 bases. With V trimmed by 7 bases and J by 7 bases, 4 bases remained unmatched. The CDR3 is made up of 13 amino acids. The CDR3 DNA sequence: TGTGCCAGCAAAGGGGGCCCAAATTCACCCCTCCACTTT. Translation: CASKGGPNSPLHF.